A single T cell receptor (beta chain) is shown here with its context. Its antigen remains unidentified. One base away there is no much larger clone; base qualities are not given. The donors were included in the validation cohort of 90 to 150 subjects, a group kept apart from the roughly 700-subject first cohort. This entry belongs to a study of cytomegalovirus exposure and HLA in healthy donors (dated 2017 in TCRdb). As for the study more broadly: A later analysis indicated that the 120 validation repertoires were generated on the platform also employed for the roughly 730 repertoires of the first cohort. To predict cytomegalovirus infection status, the study combined high-throughput TCR immunosequencing, statistical association of individual TCRs with disease status, and machine learning. The aim of the study was to test whether cataloging public T cell receptors could identify signatures of past pathogen exposure. Besides the first cohort of around 700 subjects, a separate validation cohort made up of about 120 different subjects was used. The research as a whole found: The classifier was reported to diagnose cytomegalovirus status with high specificity and sensitivity in both the original cohort and the validation cohort. Most TCR sequences were seen in very few donors, while some public TCRs were found in many individuals. A later analysis lacked HLA typing for the validation cohort, so it scored co-occurrence in that cohort across all 130 or so repertoires. It was suggested by the authors that the approach could potentially be generalized to other disease states and immunological phenotypes. In vitro tests confirmed that three of the cytomegalovirus-associated TCR beta chains recognize cytomegalovirus antigens. In the study, around 160 TCR beta chains were listed as associated with cytomegalovirus. Of the cluster scores, roughly 95% were above 0 in a later analysis, which found that TCRs clustered in the first cohort also tended to co-occur in the approximately 110 validation repertoires.

The library was produced with the immunoSEQ multiplex PCR assay. From the authors' description of their analysis: A statistical classification framework was developed to diagnose cytomegalovirus status using the catalog of TCR beta chain sequences. TCRdb carries this immuneACCESS record with in-frame sequences only. Its versions omit some clonotypes, under half of them owing to an unresolved V gene in the studies checked, with the rest unexplained. V, J and clone size reflect that table, while D and trimming were determined from the DNA. Here the sample has around 200,000 clones; 65% to 85% occur a single time. The ten largest account for 2.8% of the sample. The V and J ends are trimmed by 8 bases and 7 bases, leaving 9 bases between them. Looking up the germline V gene (reference sequence) yields CDR1 LNHNV and CDR2 YYDKDF. Including the terminal cysteine and phenylalanine, the CDR3 comprises 12 residues. The DNA shown is the 36-base CDR3, in frame from base 1.

The specimen was PBMCs. Recombination linked TRBV15 to TRBJ1-6; TRBD1 is a weak D gene call, 5 bases matching. The receptor was derived from a woman between 18 and 29 years old in good health and CMV-seropositive. The CDR3 region reads CATGGVNSPLHF. The DNA sequence follows: TGTGCCACCGGGGGGGTGAATTCACCCCTCCACTTT.